Below are 27 T cell receptor beta chains sequenced from a single sample in a study of human T cells and chemical hapten exposure. TCRdb re-analysed the RACE reads in MiXCR, keeping a single row per CDR3 protein. The sample includes 150,000 to 200,000 distinct CDR3 sequences, more than 20% of them seen just once. Time point in this sample: patch test 1, 2 weeks after DPC sensitization. Treatment denoted: therapeutic diphenylcyclopropenone sensitization with weekly scalp DPC. The sequences come from whole blood, collected in connection with sensitization to the hapten diphenylcyclopropenone (DPC). The receptors stem from a woman in her fifties or sixties with alopecia areata. Some clones in this sample may be carry-over from other donors' samples.

This clonotype was detected ten times or more. This rearrangement joins TRBV27 to TRBJ1-1; D remains ambiguous. The germline gives CDR1 MNHEY, CDR2 SMNVEV (reference sequence). Trimming pared 6 bases from V and 1 base from J, leaving 15 bases between. The CDR3 covers 15 residues. The chain's CDR3 is CASRSEGLSNTEAFF. CDR3 sequence (DNA): TGTGCCAGCAGATCGGAGGGCCTATCGAACACTGAAGCTTTCTTT.

The V call is TRBV19, the J call TRBJ2-2, with D unclear. The V end lost 1 base, the J end lost 2 bases, and 5 bases lay between the germline ends. The CDR3 runs 14 residues. Germline CDR1 and CDR2: LNHDA and SQIVND (reference sequence). The CDR3 reads CASSIGANTGELFF. In DNA form, the CDR3 reads TGTGCCAGTAGTATAGGCGCAAACACCGGGGAGCTGTTTTTT. The full variable domain, in which reference TRBV19 and TRBJ2-2 provide the parts outside the CDR3, is DGGITQSPKYLFRKEGQNVTLSCEQNLNHDAMYWYRQDPGQGLRLIYYSQIVNDFQKGDIAEGYSVSREKKESFPLTVTSAQKNPTAFYLCASSIGANTGELFFGEGSRLTVL.

CDR3 DNA sequence: TGTGCCAGCAGTTTATCCGGGACTAGTAGGGTCCGTGAGCAGTTCTTC. Its translation is CASSLSGTSRVREQFF. The chain is built from TRBV28 and TRBJ2-1; 8 bases fit TRBD2. The CDR3 consists of 16 residues. Germline V gene data show CDR1 as MDHEN and CDR2 as SYDVKM. V dropped 1 base and J dropped 9; count of bases not matched to a gene: 11. The variable domain in full, with the rest retrieved from reference TRBV28 and TRBJ2-1, is DVKVTQSSRYLVKRTGEKVFLECVQDMDHENMFWYRQDPGLGLRLIYFSYDVKMKEKGDIPEGYSVSREKKERFSLILESASTNQTSMYLCASSLSGTSRVREQFFGPGTRLTVL.

This clonotype has more than one count but fewer than ten. This rearrangement joins TRBV20-1 to TRBJ2-1; no reliable D call. The V gene lost 3 bases and the J gene lost 7 bases, with 10 bases spanning the gap. The germline V gene has CDR1 DFQATT and CDR2 SNEGSKA (reference sequence). The CDR3 contains 12 residues. The CDR3 loop is CSARSLVNEQFF. The CDR3 DNA follows: TGCAGTGCTAGGTCTCTAGTGAATGAGCAGTTCTTC.

This clonotype was found many times. This chain connects TRBV10-3 to TRBJ2-3; TRBD1 aligns across 7 bases. CDR1 is ENHRY, CDR2 SYGVKD, per germline. V shed 0 bases, J shed 14 bases, and the junction held 11 bases outside the gene matches. This CDR3 has 14 amino acids. CDR3 DNA: TGTGCCATCAGTGAGTCGAAAGGTGCCCAGGGGGTGTATTTT. Translating it yields CAISESKGAQGVYF.

The chain uses TRBV20-1 and TRBJ2-5; tentatively, D is TRBD1 or TRBD2 (7 bases each). Trimming removed 4 bases at V and 5 bases at J, with 14 bases between. CDR1 is DFQATT and CDR2 is SNEGSKA in the germline V gene (reference sequence). This CDR3 region has 13 residues. Here the CDR3 DNA reads TGCAGTGCTATAAACAGGGGAGGGGAGACCCAGTACTTC. Encoded protein: CSAINRGGETQYF.

V gene TRBV11-3 combines with J gene TRBJ2-1; either TRBD1 or TRBD2 may fit D (5 bases each). V lost 0 bases, J lost 7 bases, and 16 bases lay in between. This CDR3 spans 16 amino acids. Germline values: CDR1 SGHNT, CDR2 YENEEA. This CDR3 is CASSLEGTLPGNEQFF. The DNA for the CDR3 is TGTGCCAGCAGCTTAGAAGGGACCCTGCCAGGGAATGAGCAGTTCTTC.

The CDR3 sequence is CASSFRDIEQFF. The CDR3 DNA is TGTGCCAGCAGCTTCAGGGATATTGAGCAGTTCTTC. The chain couples TRBV7-9 to TRBJ2-1, with D perhaps matching TRBD1 (5 bases). CDR1 is SEHNR, CDR2 FQNEAQ, per germline (reference sequence). V was trimmed by 3 bases and J by 9 bases, leaving 9 bases between them. The CDR3 has 12 amino acids.

This clonotype was detected a few times. The chain is built from TRBV25-1 and TRBJ2-2, with 10 bases that match TRBD1. V was clipped by 6 bases and J by 5 bases; unmatched bases: 6. The CDR3 is 15 amino acids. CDR1 is MGHDK and CDR2 is SYGVNS in the germline V gene. The CDR3 region is CASRPGTGVTGELFF. The CDR3 nucleotides are TGTGCCAGCAGGCCCGGGACAGGGGTTACCGGGGAGCTGTTTTTT.

The chain recombines TRBV10-3 with TRBJ1-1; D might be TRBD1 (5 bases). V shed 5 bases and J shed 0 bases, with 16 bases lying between them. Germline assignment: CDR1 ENHRY and CDR2 SYGVKD. The CDR3 has 16 residues. The CDR3 is CAISPEGHPLNTEAFF. CDR3 nucleotide sequence: TGTGCCATCAGTCCCGAGGGGCACCCCCTGAACACTGAAGCTTTCTTT.

The genes are TRBV29-1 and TRBJ2-1, with D possibly being TRBD2 (5 bases). V lost 6 bases and J lost 8, with 14 bases in between. The CDR3 consists of 12 residues. Looked up from germline, CDR1 is SQVTM and CDR2 is ANQGSEA. This chain's CDR3 is CSVEGGGDEQFF. CDR3 nucleotide sequence: TGCAGCGTCGAGGGCGGTGGTGATGAGCAGTTCTTC.

The V gene is TRBV20-1, the J gene TRBJ2-3; 9 nucleotides line up with TRBD2. The CDR3 spans 18 residues. The junction had 13 bases not matched to a gene; V was cut back by 1 base and J by 2 bases. CDR1 is DFQATT, CDR2 SNEGSKA, per germline (reference sequence). CDR3 bases: TGCAGTGCTAGAGGTCGACTAGCGGTAACCTATCCCACAGATACGCAGTATTTT. It codes for CSARGRLAVTYPTDTQYF.

J is TRBJ1-4 and V is TRBV6-1, with a weak D call TRBD1 (5 bases). The CDR3 length is 15 residues. The germline V gene encodes CDR1 MNHNS and CDR2 SASEGT. The V end lost 10 bases, the J end lost 1 base, and 16 bases lay between the germline ends. For the CDR3, the DNA is TGTGCCACCAACAACTTCAGGGTAACTAATGAAAAACTGTTTTTT. As protein: CATNNFRVTNEKLFF.

This chain joins TRBV11-2 and TRBJ2-3; D gene ambiguous. Deletions cut 2 bases from V and 6 bases from J, with 9 bases between. The CDR3 extends over 13 amino acids. Germline V lookup: CDR1 SGHAT, CDR2 FQNNGV. Here the CDR3 reads CASSLPHMDTQYF. CDR3 nucleotides: TGTGCCAGCAGCTTACCCCATATGGATACGCAGTATTTT.

There are a few counts of this clonotype. The chain carries TRBV4-2 and TRBJ1-2; a possible D gene is TRBD1 (6 bases). The CDR3 covers 15 residues. With 0 bases removed from V and 5 bases from J, the gap between germline ends came to 13 bases. Germline loops: CDR1 LGHNA, CDR2 YNFKEQ. CDR3 amino acids: CASSQDTGYWYGYTF. The CDR3 region has the DNA TGTGCCAGCAGCCAAGATACAGGGTATTGGTATGGCTACACCTTC.

This clonotype was counted many times. This chain connects TRBV20-1 to TRBJ2-3; a possible D gene is TRBD2 (6 bases). The CDR3 extends over 15 amino acids. V lost 3 bases and J 0 bases, leaving 13 bases between the germline ends. Germline loops: CDR1 DFQATT, CDR2 SNEGSKA (reference sequence). The CDR3 DNA is TGCAGTGCTAGTAGAGGAGGGGTCAGCACAGATACGCAGTATTTT. It specifies CSASRGGVSTDTQYF.

J is TRBJ2-1 and V is TRBV20-1; the D gene is possibly TRBD1 (5 bases). The V gene lost 3 bases and the J gene lost 5 bases, with 14 bases spanning the gap. CDR3 size: 14 residues. Germline CDR1 DFQATT, CDR2 SNEGSKA (reference sequence). The CDR3 DNA is TGCAGTGCTAGGACAGTTGAAGGGGACAATGAGCAGTTCTTC. Encoded protein: CSARTVEGDNEQFF.

A few counts support this clonotype. This rearrangement joins TRBV12-3 or TRBV12-4 to TRBJ2-1, with D perhaps TRBD2 (5 bases). The V end was cut by 5 bases, the J end by 10 bases, with 15 bases between. The length of the CDR3 is 13 residues. CDR3 nucleotides: TGTGCCAGCAGTAGCGGCCAAACTAGGGAGCAGTTCTTC. Translated: CASSSGQTREQFF.

This clonotype has just a few counts. This chain connects TRBV21-1 to TRBJ1-4; the DNA was not used to check the table's D call, TRBD1. TRBV21-1 constitutes a pseudogene. This CDR3 contains 14 residues. In DNA form, the CDR3 reads TGTGCCAGCAGCACCAGGGGGCATAAGGAAAAACTGTTTTTT. Its protein is CASSTRGHKEKLFF.

This clonotype was counted a few times. V usage is TRBV29-1 and J usage is TRBJ2-1, with 8 bases identical to TRBD1. The CDR3 covers 11 residues. CDR1 SQVTM and CDR2 ANQGSEA come from the germline V gene. The J segment lost 10 bases and the V segment lost 6 bases, leaving 5 bases of the junction unmatched. CDR3 amino acids: CSVDRGGEQFF. For the CDR3, the DNA is TGCAGCGTCGACAGGGGCGGAGAGCAGTTCTTC.

The gene calls are TRBV6-5 and TRBJ2-7; 7 nucleotides line up with TRBD2. Germline V gene sequence: CDR1 MNHEY, CDR2 SVGAGI. Trimming removed 4 bases from V and 0 bases from J; junction bases left unmatched: 6. This CDR3 is 15 amino acids long. CDR3 sequence (DNA): TGTGCCAGCAGTTGGGTTGCGGGAGCCTCCTACGAGCAGTACTTC. Translation: CASSWVAGASYEQYF.

The genes are TRBV29-1 and TRBJ2-7, with D perhaps TRBD1 (5 bases). This CDR3 has 13 residues. CDR1 is SQVTM, CDR2 ANQGSEA, per germline. V was pared by 6 bases and J by 5 bases, with 17 bases between. The DNA for the CDR3 is TGCAGCGTAGCCGACGACAGCCCCCACGAGCAGTACTTC. Translated, it gives CSVADDSPHEQYF.

The rearrangement uses TRBV29-1 and TRBJ2-2; 7 bases fit TRBD2. Germline loops: CDR1 SQVTM, CDR2 ANQGSEA. The CDR3 runs 15 residues. V gave up 4 bases and J gave up 2 bases; unmatched junction bases: 7. The CDR3 protein is CSVGPSGTNTGELFF. The CDR3 DNA is TGCAGCGTTGGTCCTAGCGGAACTAACACCGGGGAGCTGTTTTTT.

This clonotype was recorded a few times. The gene calls are TRBV29-1 and TRBJ1-1; no clear D. The germline V gene encodes CDR1 SQVTM and CDR2 ANQGSEA. Trimming took off 4 bases at V and 1 base at J, with 10 bases between the two ends. This CDR3 contains 13 residues. For the CDR3, the DNA is TGCAGCGTTGCAGAGGGCCCGAACACTGAAGCTTTCTTT. This translates into CSVAEGPNTEAFF.

The chain joins TRBV10-3 to TRBJ2-7; 9 bases align to TRBD2. CDR1 ENHRY and CDR2 SYGVKD come from the germline V gene. V lost 6 bases and J lost 0; bases outside the gene matches: 3. The CDR3 spans 14 residues. The CDR3 nucleotides read TGTGCCATCAGCTATAGCGGGAGCTCCTACGAGCAGTACTTC. Protein sequence: CAISYSGSSYEQYF.

This clonotype was seen a few times. V usage is TRBV12-3 or TRBV12-4 and J usage is TRBJ1-2; 7 nucleotides agree with TRBD1. This CDR3 spans 13 amino acids. The V and J ends lost 6 bases and 6 bases, in that order; junction bases with no gene match: 7. CDR3 protein: CASREDRNDGYTF. The CDR3 nucleotides read TGTGCCAGCAGGGAGGACAGGAATGATGGCTACACCTTC.

This clonotype was recorded a few times. The chain carries TRBV20-1 and TRBJ2-5; no clear D gene. CDR1 is DFQATT, CDR2 SNEGSKA, per germline (reference sequence). This CDR3 has 13 amino acids. Trimming took 6 bases from V and 1 from J, leaving 12 bases between them. CDR3 DNA sequence: TGCAGTGCCCAACTCCTGTCCCAAGAGACCCAGTACTTC. Its translation is CSAQLLSQETQYF.